Each of the 22 T cell receptor beta chains below was sequenced from the same sample in a study of blood T cells in healthy people across ages. A second PCR, run for roughly 7 to 12 cycles, used a sample-barcoded 5' primer plus a J-beta primer mix. MiXCR was run by TCRdb on the 5' RACE reads, yielding one entry per CDR3 protein. The sample consists of hundreds of thousands of distinct CDR3 sequences, over 25% of them appearing once. A further study also used this sample, focusing on T cells of mothers and their children.

The sequencing sample was made of blood. These receptors were collected from a boy between 2 and 15 years old in good health.

The rearrangement links TRBV6-6 to TRBJ2-7; perhaps D is TRBD1 or TRBD2 (6 bases each). This CDR3 region has 14 residues. The germline V gene encodes CDR1 MNHNY and CDR2 SVGAGI (reference sequence). V was pared by 6 bases and J by 0 bases, with 12 bases between. The CDR3 DNA follows: TGTGCCAGCAGGGAGGGGGGCAGCTCCTACGAGCAGTACTTC. Encoded protein: CASREGGSSYEQYF.

The rearrangement uses TRBV7-9 and TRBJ2-7; 9 nucleotides align to TRBD1. This CDR3 is 14 amino acids long. After removal of 4 bases from V and 5 bases from J, the junction contained 6 bases not matched to a gene. Germline-derived CDR1 and CDR2 are SEHNR and FQNEAQ (reference sequence). CDR3 loop: CASSSYDRGNEQYF. CDR3 DNA sequence: TGTGCCAGCAGCTCATATGACAGGGGGAACGAGCAGTACTTC.

The CDR3 is CASSTQVTYEQYF. The DNA of the CDR3 is TGTGCCAGCAGTACCCAGGTTACCTACGAGCAGTACTTC. The chain uses TRBV6-5 and TRBJ2-7; unclear D gene. The germline V gene encodes CDR1 MNHEY and CDR2 SVGAGI. The V end was cut by 5 bases, the J end by 2 bases, with 10 bases between. CDR3 length equals 13 residues.

The CDR3 DNA follows: TGTGCCAGCAGTGAGTCGGCAGGGTACTCCTACGAGCAGTACTTC. Its protein is CASSESAGYSYEQYF. The chain joins TRBV2 to TRBJ2-7, with TRBD1 as a possible D gene (5 bases). The CDR3 sequence is 15 residues long. The ends were cut back, 3 bases at V and 0 bases at J, with 12 bases in the middle. In germline, CDR1 is SNHLY, CDR2 FYNNEI.

This clonotype has more than one count but fewer than ten. This sequence joins TRBV20-1 and TRBJ2-5, with D tentatively TRBD1 (5 bases). This CDR3 is built from 15 residues. Between the trimmed V and J ends, which lost 0 bases and 5 bases, there was a span of 16 bases. The germline V gene has CDR1 DFQATT and CDR2 SNEGSKA (reference sequence). The CDR3 DNA follows: TGCAGTGCTAGAGATCCAAAACGGTCAGGGGAGACCCAGTACTTC. Translation gives CSARDPKRSGETQYF.

In its sample, this clonotype was seen a few times. The chain joins TRBV9 to TRBJ1-1, with TRBD1 identical over 7 bases. Germline V gene sequence: CDR1 SGDLS, CDR2 YYNGEE. The CDR3 totals 16 residues. With 3 bases clipped from V and 1 base from J, the junction kept 9 bases outside the gene matches. CDR3 DNA: TGTGCCAGCAGCGACAGGGGCGCAGGAGGGAACACTGAAGCTTTCTTT. The encoded protein is CASSDRGAGGNTEAFF.

The rearrangement joins TRBV15 to TRBJ2-7, with D maybe TRBD1 (6 bases). In germline, CDR1 is LNHNV, CDR2 YYDKDF (reference sequence). With 9 bases removed from V and 5 bases from J, the gap between germline ends came to 17 bases. This CDR3 comprises 13 residues. CDR3 loop: CATQGIVGDEQYF. The CDR3 DNA is TGTGCCACGCAGGGGATAGTTGGCGACGAGCAGTACTTC.

This clonotype was counted a few times. CDR3 DNA: TGTGCCAGCAGCCGCAGTGTTCTAGGCGAAAAACTGTTTTTT. Translated, it gives CASSRSVLGEKLFF. The chain combines TRBV7-9 with TRBJ1-4; D call uncertain. Germline V gene data show CDR1 as SEHNR and CDR2 as FQNEAQ (reference sequence). The V and J ends lost 5 bases and 8 bases respectively, with 15 bases between them. This CDR3 has 14 residues.

This clonotype was found a few times. The V gene is TRBV5-1, the J gene TRBJ2-2; possible D gene TRBD1, 5 bases. The CDR3 is 15 residues long. CDR1 is SGHRS, CDR2 YFSETQ, per germline. Trimming removed 5 bases at V and 1 base at J, with 12 bases between. This CDR3 reads CASRSTGVNTGELFF. The CDR3 bases are TGCGCCAGCAGGAGTACAGGAGTGAACACCGGGGAGCTGTTTTTT.

The chain has TRBV20-1 and TRBJ2-7, with D tentatively TRBD1 or TRBD2 (6 bases each). The germline gives CDR1 DFQATT, CDR2 SNEGSKA (reference sequence). The CDR3 runs to 15 residues. Trimming removed 1 base from V and 5 bases from J, with 18 bases in between. This CDR3 is CSARAPSGALHEQYF. CDR3 DNA: TGCAGTGCTAGAGCTCCGTCGGGGGCACTCCACGAGCAGTACTTC.

This rearrangement joins TRBV10-3 to TRBJ2-2; a weak D match, TRBD2 (6 bases). CDR1 ENHRY and CDR2 SYGVKD come from the germline V gene. The CDR3 sequence is 15 residues long. The CDR3 loop reads CAKISGLKVTGELFF. The CDR3 DNA reads as TGTGCAAAAATTTCTGGACTAAAGGTCACCGGGGAGCTGTTTTTT.

The V gene is TRBV20-1, the J gene TRBJ1-4; 9 bases agree with TRBD1. Germline lookup yields CDR1 DFQATT and CDR2 SNEGSKA (reference sequence). V shed 6 bases and J 8 bases; nucleotides not matched to a gene: 7. There are 13 residues in the CDR3. CDR3 sequence reads: CSAHRGLREKLFF. CDR3 nucleotides: TGCAGTGCGCACAGGGGGCTAAGAGAAAAACTGTTTTTT.

This clonotype has at least ten counts. The chain has TRBV11-1 and TRBJ1-4; TRBD1 is a possible D gene (5 bases). The CDR3 contains 15 residues. Germline V lookup: CDR1 SGHAT, CDR2 FQDESV (reference sequence). With 3 bases removed from V and 5 bases from J, the gap between germline ends came to 13 bases. CDR3 loop: CASSFGGSRNEKLFF. In DNA, the CDR3 is TGTGCCAGCAGCTTCGGGGGGAGTCGGAATGAAAAACTGTTTTTT.

This clonotype was observed a few times. V is TRBV7-9 and J is TRBJ1-4, with D hard to call. Germline V CDR1 and CDR2: SEHNR, FQNEAQ (reference sequence). V was trimmed by 5 bases and J by 8 bases, leaving 18 bases between them. The CDR3 loop spans 15 amino acids. The CDR3 DNA reads as TGTGCCAGCAGCGGTTGGATGCCGGACGGAGAAAAACTGTTTTTT. Its translation: CASSGWMPDGEKLFF.

This clonotype was seen a handful of times. The J gene is TRBJ2-3, the V gene TRBV5-5; D not certain. Germline-derived CDR1 and CDR2 are SGHKS and YYEKEE (reference sequence). V was clipped by 3 bases and J by 2 bases, with 10 bases between them. The CDR3 is 14 residues long. DNA for the CDR3: TGTGCCAGCAGCTCTACACGGGCCACAGATACGCAGTATTTT. It translates to CASSSTRATDTQYF.

V and J are TRBV12-3 or TRBV12-4 and TRBJ2-2; D may be TRBD2 (5 bases). The CDR3 is 15 residues long. V lost 3 bases, J lost 4 bases, and 12 bases lay in between. Here the CDR3 reads CASSFTEGPTGELFF. In DNA form, the CDR3 reads TGTGCCAGCAGTTTCACTGAGGGTCCCACCGGGGAGCTGTTTTTT.

The chain links TRBV18 to TRBJ1-2; D uncertain. Trimming took off 4 bases at V and 0 bases at J, with 15 bases between the two ends. The CDR3 is made up of 16 amino acids. Germline V gives CDR1 KGHSH, CDR2 LQKENI. CDR3 DNA: TGTGCCAGCTCACTCCTAGGACTCTCTGCTAACTATGGCTACACCTTC. Translated, it gives CASSLLGLSANYGYTF.

The table lists this clonotype with a few counts. The V and J genes are TRBV4-1 and TRBJ1-4, with a tentative D call TRBD1 (6 bases). The length of the CDR3 is 15 residues. CDR1 is MGHRA and CDR2 is YSYEKL in the germline V gene. The germline V and J ends were trimmed by 0 bases and 8 bases, with 13 bases remaining between them. This CDR3 reads CASSQDQTGREKLFF. The CDR3 bases are TGCGCCAGCAGCCAAGATCAGACAGGCAGGGAAAAACTGTTTTTT.

The J gene is TRBJ1-4, the V gene TRBV3-1; D is uncertain. Trimming shortened V by 4 bases and J by 8 bases, and 14 bases separated the two germline ends. This CDR3 has 14 amino acids. Per germline, CDR1 LGHDT and CDR2 YNNKEL (reference sequence). The CDR3 loop reads CASSPASSNEKLFF. For the CDR3, the DNA is TGTGCCAGCAGCCCAGCTTCAAGTAACGAAAAACTGTTTTTT.

This rearrangement joins TRBV12-3 or TRBV12-4 to TRBJ2-3; 9 nucleotides agree with TRBD2. V dropped 6 bases and J dropped 13; count of bases not matched to a gene: 14. The CDR3 is 14 amino acids. The DNA for the CDR3 is TGTGCCAGCAGGAATAGCGGGGGTGGTCTTCGGAAGTATTTT. Protein: CASRNSGGGLRKYF.

The rearrangement joins TRBV20-1 to TRBJ1-5, with no clear D. Trimming stripped 5 bases from V and 0 bases from J, with 11 bases between. This CDR3 is 14 amino acids long. Per the germline V gene, CDR1 is DFQATT and CDR2 is SNEGSKA (reference sequence). In DNA, the CDR3 is TGCAGTGCTGCCCGCGGGCCTAGCAATCAGCCCCAGCATTTT. It is translated as CSAARGPSNQPQHF.

There are a few counts of this clonotype. The chain couples TRBV6-5 to TRBJ2-7; 7 bases are a match to TRBD1. V shed 0 bases, J shed 3 bases, and the junction held 5 bases outside the gene matches. This CDR3 spans 15 amino acids. The germline CDR1 and CDR2 sequences are MNHEY and SVGAGI. This chain's CDR3 is CASSYSVTGHYEQYF. CDR3 nucleotides: TGTGCCAGCAGTTACTCGGTGACAGGGCACTACGAGCAGTACTTC.